This TCR beta chain was identified in a study of blood T cell repertoires in COVID-19. Some clones are missing from TCRdb's copy, which holds only in-frame ones; the method was immunoSEQ multiplex PCR. The sample records about 160,000 clones, over 70% being singletons. The CDR3 has 15 residues. CDR1 and CDR2 (germline): LGHNA, YNFKEQ. With 1 base clipped from V and 4 bases from J, the junction kept 6 bases outside the gene matches. The sequenced sample was PBMCs or T cells enriched from blood (not recorded which). The sequence derives from a woman aged 40-49 years with acute COVID-19. The chain couples TRBV4-2 to TRBJ1-1, with 7 positions matching TRBD1. The CDR3 spells CASSQVEQGTTEAFF. DNA of the CDR3: TGTGCCAGCAGCCAAGTGGAACAGGGGACCACTGAAGCTTTCTTT.